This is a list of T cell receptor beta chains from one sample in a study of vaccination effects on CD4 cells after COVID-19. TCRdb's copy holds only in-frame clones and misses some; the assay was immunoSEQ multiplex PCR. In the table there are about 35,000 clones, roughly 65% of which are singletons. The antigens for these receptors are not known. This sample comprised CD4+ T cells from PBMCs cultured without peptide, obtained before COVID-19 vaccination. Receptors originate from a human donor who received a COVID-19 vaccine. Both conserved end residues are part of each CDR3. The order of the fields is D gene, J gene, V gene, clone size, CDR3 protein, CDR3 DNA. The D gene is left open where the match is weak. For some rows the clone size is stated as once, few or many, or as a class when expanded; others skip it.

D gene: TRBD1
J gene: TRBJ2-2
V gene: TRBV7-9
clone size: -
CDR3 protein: CASSRMTGYTGELFF
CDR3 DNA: TGTGCCAGCAGCCGTATGACAGGGTACACCGGGGAGCTGTTTTTT

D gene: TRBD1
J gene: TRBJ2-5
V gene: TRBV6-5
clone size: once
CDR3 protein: CASSVGQGSSPTQYF
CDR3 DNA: TGTGCCAGCAGCGTGGGACAGGGCTCCTCTCCGACCCAGTACTTC

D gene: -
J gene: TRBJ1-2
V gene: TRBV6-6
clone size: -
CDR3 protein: CASSKAGASYGYTF
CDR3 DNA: TGTGCCAGCAGTAAAGCCGGGGCCTCCTATGGCTACACCTTC

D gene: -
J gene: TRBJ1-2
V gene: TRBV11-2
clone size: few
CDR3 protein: CASSLVGTTNYGYTF
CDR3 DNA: TGTGCCAGCAGCTTAGTGGGGACAACTAACTATGGCTACACCTTC

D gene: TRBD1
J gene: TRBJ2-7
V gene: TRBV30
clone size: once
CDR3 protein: CAWTRQGSFGEQYF
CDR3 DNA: TGTGCCTGGACAAGACAGGGATCGTTCGGCGAGCAGTACTTC

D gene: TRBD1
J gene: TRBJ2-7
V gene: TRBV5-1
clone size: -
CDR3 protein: CASTKGGDRGQYEQYF
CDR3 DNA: TGCGCCAGCACCAAGGGGGGGGACAGGGGGCAATACGAGCAGTACTTC

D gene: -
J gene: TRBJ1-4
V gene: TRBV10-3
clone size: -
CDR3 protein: CAISESGVPNEKLFF
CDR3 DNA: TGTGCCATCAGTGAGTCAGGGGTTCCTAATGAAAAACTGTTTTTT

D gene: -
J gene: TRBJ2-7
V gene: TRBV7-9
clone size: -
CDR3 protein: CARGSLSGEQYF
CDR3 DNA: TGTGCCAGGGGATCACTATCGGGGGAGCAGTACTTC

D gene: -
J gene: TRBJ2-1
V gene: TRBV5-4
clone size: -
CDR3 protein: CASSYGLGALAGEQFF
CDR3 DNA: TGTGCCAGCAGCTACGGACTGGGGGCATTGGCGGGTGAGCAGTTCTTC

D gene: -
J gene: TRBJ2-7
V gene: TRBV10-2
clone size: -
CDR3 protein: CASQPRYGRNSYEQYF
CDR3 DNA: TGCGCCAGCCAGCCTAGGTACGGACGGAACTCCTACGAGCAGTACTTC

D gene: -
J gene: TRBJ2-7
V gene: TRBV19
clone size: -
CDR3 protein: CASSLITGYEQYF
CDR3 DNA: TGTGCCAGTAGTCTTATAACAGGTTACGAGCAGTACTTC

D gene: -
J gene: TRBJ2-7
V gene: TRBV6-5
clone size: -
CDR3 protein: CASSSSPFYEQYF
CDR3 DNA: TGTGCCAGCAGTTCATCCCCTTTTTACGAGCAGTACTTC

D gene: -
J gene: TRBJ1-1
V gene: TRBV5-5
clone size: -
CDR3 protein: CASSPGPNPNTEAFF
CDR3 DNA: TGTGCCAGCAGCCCAGGACCAAATCCGAACACTGAAGCTTTCTTT

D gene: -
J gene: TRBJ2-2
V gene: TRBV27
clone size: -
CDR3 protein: CASSTLGLNTGELFF
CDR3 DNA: TGTGCCAGCAGCACCCTGGGGCTGAACACCGGGGAGCTGTTTTTT

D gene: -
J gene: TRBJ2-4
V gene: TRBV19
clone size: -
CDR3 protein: CASKARETNIQYF
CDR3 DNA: TGTGCCAGTAAAGCCAGGGAGACAAACATTCAGTACTTC

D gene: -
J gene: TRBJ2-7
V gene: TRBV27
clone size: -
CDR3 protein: CASSLTATYGYEQYF
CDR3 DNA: TGTGCCAGCAGTTTAACGGCAACCTACGGGTACGAGCAGTACTTC

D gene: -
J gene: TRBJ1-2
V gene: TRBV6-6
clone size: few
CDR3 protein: CASRVGTGAEATF
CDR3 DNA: -

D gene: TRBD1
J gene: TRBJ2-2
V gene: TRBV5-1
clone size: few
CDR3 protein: CASSLNGQGNTGELFF
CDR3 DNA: TGCGCCAGCAGCCTGAATGGACAGGGTAACACCGGGGAGCTGTTTTTT

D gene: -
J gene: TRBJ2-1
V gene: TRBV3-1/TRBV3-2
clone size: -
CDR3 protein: CASSQRDSYNEQFF
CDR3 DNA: TGTGCCAGCAGCCAACGGGACTCCTACAATGAGCAGTTCTTC

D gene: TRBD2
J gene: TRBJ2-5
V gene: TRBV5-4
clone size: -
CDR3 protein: CASRQAGGETQYF
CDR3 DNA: TGTGCCAGCAGGCAAGCGGGAGGAGAGACCCAGTACTTC

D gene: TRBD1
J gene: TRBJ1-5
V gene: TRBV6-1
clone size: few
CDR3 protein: CASSEALTGGNQPQHF
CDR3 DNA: TGTGCCAGCAGTGAAGCGTTAACAGGGGGCAATCAGCCCCAGCATTTT

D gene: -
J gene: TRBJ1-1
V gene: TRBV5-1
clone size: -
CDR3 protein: CASSLAGDTEAFF
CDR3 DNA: TGCGCCAGCAGCTTGGCGGGGGACACTGAAGCTTTCTTT

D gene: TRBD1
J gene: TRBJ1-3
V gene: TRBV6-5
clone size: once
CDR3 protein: CASTEGRGPGNTIYF
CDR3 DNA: TGTGCCAGCACCGAAGGCAGGGGGCCAGGAAACACCATATATTTT

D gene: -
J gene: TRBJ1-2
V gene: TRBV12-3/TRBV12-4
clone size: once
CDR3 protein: CASSPGWDGGYTF
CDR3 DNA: TGTGCCAGCAGCCCAGGCTGGGACGGTGGCTACACCTTC

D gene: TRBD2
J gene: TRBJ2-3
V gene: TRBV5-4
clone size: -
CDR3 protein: CASSGHSGSWGDTQYF
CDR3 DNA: TGTGCCAGCAGCGGTCATAGCGGGAGCTGGGGAGATACGCAGTATTTT

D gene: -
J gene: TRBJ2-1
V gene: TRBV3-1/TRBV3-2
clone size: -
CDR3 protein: CASSHGTNYNEQFF
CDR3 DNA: TGTGCCAGCAGCCACGGGACAAATTACAATGAGCAGTTCTTC

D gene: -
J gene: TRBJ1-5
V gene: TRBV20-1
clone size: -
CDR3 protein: CSAGLNQPQHF
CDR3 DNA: TGCAGTGCAGGGCTGAATCAGCCCCAGCATTTT